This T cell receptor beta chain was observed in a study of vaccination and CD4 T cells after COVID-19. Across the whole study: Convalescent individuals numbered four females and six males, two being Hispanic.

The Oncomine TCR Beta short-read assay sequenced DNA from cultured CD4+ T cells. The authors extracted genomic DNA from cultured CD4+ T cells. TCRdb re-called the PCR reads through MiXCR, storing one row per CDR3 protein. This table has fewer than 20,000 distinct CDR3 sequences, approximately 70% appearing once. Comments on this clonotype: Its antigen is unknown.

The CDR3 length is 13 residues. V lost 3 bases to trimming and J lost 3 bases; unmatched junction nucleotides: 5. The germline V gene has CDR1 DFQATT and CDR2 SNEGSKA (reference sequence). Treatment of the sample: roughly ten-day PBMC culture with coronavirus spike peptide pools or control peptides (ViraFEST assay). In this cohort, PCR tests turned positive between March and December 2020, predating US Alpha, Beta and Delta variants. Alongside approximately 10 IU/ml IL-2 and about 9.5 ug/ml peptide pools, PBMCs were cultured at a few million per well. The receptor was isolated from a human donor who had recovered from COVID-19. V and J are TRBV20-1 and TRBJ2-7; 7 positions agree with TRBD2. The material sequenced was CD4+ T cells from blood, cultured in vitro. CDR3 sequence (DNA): TGCAGTGCTAGTCGGGCTAGCGGCTACGAGCAGTACTTC. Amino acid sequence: CSASRASGYEQYF.